The 17 T cell receptor beta chains given below trace back to one sample, sequenced in a study of cytomegalovirus exposure and HLA in healthy donors. The PCR used 60 Vbeta and 13 Jbeta primers. The protocol was immunoSEQ multiplex PCR, while the TCRdb copy is restricted to in-frame clones and leaves out a portion. The sample lists 130,000 to 150,000 clones, roughly four fifths occurring once. The sequencing input was PBMCs. These receptors were collected from a male donor in good health and CMV-seronegative.

V and J are TRBV2 and TRBJ1-2; 7 bases fit TRBD1. Germline V gene data show CDR1 as SNHLY and CDR2 as FYNNEI. The CDR3 runs 14 residues. The ends lost 5 bases at V and 6 bases at J; junction bases unmatched: 9. In DNA, the CDR3 is TGTGCCAGCAGTCTAGGACAGGCCATACATGGCTACACCTTC. Its protein product is CASSLGQAIHGYTF.

The rearrangement uses TRBV29-1 and TRBJ2-1; 12 bases agree with TRBD1. Germline loops: CDR1 SQVTM, CDR2 ANQGSEA. The J segment lost 7 bases and the V segment lost 6 bases, leaving 10 bases of the junction unmatched. The CDR3 is 15 residues long. The CDR3 DNA is TGCAGCGTGCTACCGGGACAGGGGGCTAGAAATGAGCAGTTCTTC. It translates to CSVLPGQGARNEQFF.

V gene TRBV6-1 combines with J gene TRBJ2-7, with TRBD2 matching 11 bases. Per germline, CDR1 MNHNS and CDR2 SASEGT. CDR3 length: 17 amino acids. The trim removed 2 bases at V and 1 base at J, leaving 7 bases unmatched. This CDR3 reads CASSEFSGGAGSYEQYF. In DNA form, the CDR3 reads TGTGCCAGCAGTGAATTTAGCGGGGGGGCGGGTTCCTACGAGCAGTACTTC.

The chain carries TRBV19 and TRBJ2-2; D is perhaps TRBD2 (6 bases). Deletions cut 6 bases from V and 2 bases from J, with 13 bases between. Germline assignment: CDR1 LNHDA and CDR2 SQIVND (reference sequence). The CDR3 runs 15 residues. CDR3 residues: CASRTGLANTGELFF. CDR3 sequence (DNA): TGTGCCAGTAGGACGGGACTGGCTAACACCGGGGAGCTGTTTTTT.

The chain carries TRBV5-1 and TRBJ1-4, with 7 nucleotides matching TRBD1. This CDR3 region has 15 residues. V gave up 2 bases and J gave up 3 bases; unmatched junction bases: 4. Germline CDR1 reads SGHRS; CDR2 reads YFSETQ. CDR3 in DNA: TGCGCCAGCAGCTTCCGACAGGGCCCTAATGAAAAACTGTTTTTT. Its protein product is CASSFRQGPNEKLFF.

With respect to this clone: The junction departs from germline at one end; a sequencing error may be responsible. The chain recombines TRBV5-1 with TRBJ1-2; 7 nucleotides match TRBD1. CDR3 size: 13 residues. Germline-derived CDR1 and CDR2 are SGHRS and YFSETQ. CDR3: CASSFQGGYDYTF. The CDR3 DNA follows: TGCGCCAGCAGCTTCCAGGGGGGTTATGACTACACCTTC.

The V gene is TRBV5-6, the J gene TRBJ2-7; 7 nucleotides agree with TRBD1. Germline-derived CDR1 and CDR2 are SGHDT and YYEEEE. This CDR3 has 15 residues. V lost 3 bases, J lost 4 bases, and 10 bases stayed unmatched. The CDR3 loop reads CASSSSGTGQYEQYF. DNA for the CDR3: TGTGCCAGCAGCTCATCCGGGACGGGACAGTACGAGCAGTACTTC.

The V and J genes are TRBV9 and TRBJ2-3; 15 bases fit TRBD2. J was trimmed by 2 bases and V by 3 bases; bases with no gene match: 13. This CDR3 spans 20 amino acids. From germline, CDR1 is SGDLS and CDR2 YYNGEE. The CDR3: CASSADDWTSGGANTDTQYF. The CDR3 DNA reads TGTGCCAGCAGCGCCGATGATTGGACTAGCGGGGGGGCCAACACAGATACGCAGTATTTT. Together with reference TRBV9 and TRBJ2-3, the CDR3 gives the full variable domain: DSGVTQTPKHLITATGQRVTLRCSPRSGDLSVYWYQQSLDQGLQFLIQYYNGEERAKGNILERFSAQQFPDLHSELNLSSLELGDSALYFCASSADDWTSGGANTDTQYFGPGTRLTVL.

This chain links TRBV11-2 with TRBJ2-7; no firm D call. Trimming left V 1 base short and J 4 bases short, with 8 bases between. Germline-derived CDR1 and CDR2 are SGHAT and FQNNGV. This CDR3 comprises 13 residues. This chain's CDR3 is CASSLGAPYEQYF. For the CDR3, the DNA is TGTGCCAGCAGCTTAGGAGCGCCGTACGAGCAGTACTTC.

The CDR3 reads CSVSPRLADEQFF. Written as DNA, the CDR3 is TGCAGCGTTTCCCCCCGTCTAGCCGATGAGCAGTTCTTC. The chain employs TRBV29-1 and TRBJ2-1; tentatively, D is TRBD2 (5 bases). V was cut by 5 bases and J by 8 bases, with 16 bases left in between. In germline, CDR1 is SQVTM, CDR2 ANQGSEA. CDR3 length equals 13 residues.

The chain uses TRBV19 and TRBJ1-6; 12 bases fit TRBD1. The V gene end was trimmed by 6 bases and the J gene end by 5 bases; junction bases not matched to a gene: 17. The CDR3 consists of 20 residues. In germline, CDR1 is LNHDA, CDR2 SQIVND (reference sequence). DNA for the CDR3: TGTGCCAGTAGCAGTTTCCTCGGGACAGGGGGCGATTGGAATAATTCACCCCTCCACTTT. Its translation is CASSSFLGTGGDWNNSPLHF.

This clone has only a few counts. The V and J genes are TRBV14 and TRBJ2-7, with D possibly TRBD2 on 6 matching bases. The V and J ends lost 3 bases and 6 bases respectively, with 12 bases between them. The V gene's germline CDR1 is SGHDN and CDR2 FVKESK. This CDR3 is 13 amino acids long. CDR3 DNA: TGTGCCAGCAGCCAGAGCTCGGGGGTCGAGCAGTACTTC. Translating it yields CASSQSSGVEQYF.

There are a few counts of this clone. This rearrangement joins TRBV5-1 to TRBJ2-4; the match to TRBD2 covers 7 bases. The V and J ends lost 0 bases and 6 bases, in that order; junction bases with no gene match: 6. This CDR3 spans 15 amino acids. Germline CDR1 reads SGHRS; CDR2 reads YFSETQ. In DNA form, the CDR3 reads TGCGCCAGCAGCTTGGGGGAGGGCTTCCGAAACATTCAGTACTTC. Its protein is CASSLGEGFRNIQYF.

The genes are TRBV29-1 and TRBJ2-2, with 8 nucleotides matching TRBD2. CDR3 length: 15 residues. Unmatched junction bases numbered 9, after V lost 6 bases and J lost 3 bases. Germline lookup yields CDR1 SQVTM and CDR2 ANQGSEA. The CDR3 reads CSVSPGRADTGELFF. CDR3 coding DNA: TGCAGCGTCTCTCCCGGGAGGGCCGACACCGGGGAGCTGTTTTTT.

This chain connects TRBV5-6 to TRBJ2-1; 9 nucleotides line up with TRBD2. CDR3 length: 12 residues. Looked up from germline, CDR1 is SGHDT and CDR2 is YYEEEE. This CDR3 is CAGGGGGNEQFF. As DNA, the CDR3 is TGTGCTGGGGGCGGGGGGGGCAATGAGCAGTTCTTC.

The chain employs TRBV7-8 and TRBJ2-7; D possibly corresponds to TRBD1 (5 bases). The CDR3 extends over 16 amino acids. Trimming stripped 1 base from V and 1 base from J, with 14 bases between. Germline V gene sequence: CDR1 SGHVS, CDR2 FQNEAQ. In DNA, the CDR3 is TGTGCCAGCAGCTTAGTCGTTCAGGGCGGTTCCTACGAGCAGTACTTC. Translating it yields CASSLVVQGGSYEQYF.

J is TRBJ2-1 and V is TRBV28; TRBD2 might be the D (6 bases). Between the trimmed V and J ends, which lost 5 bases and 2 bases, there was a span of 19 bases. Per germline, CDR1 MDHEN and CDR2 SYDVKM. The CDR3 loop spans 17 amino acids. CDR3 protein: CASSTRRTTRAYNEQFF. The DNA of the CDR3 is TGTGCCAGCAGTACCCGCCGGACTACCCGAGCCTACAATGAGCAGTTCTTC. Together with reference TRBV28 and TRBJ2-1, the CDR3 gives the full variable domain: DVKVTQSSRYLVKRTGEKVFLECVQDMDHENMFWYRQDPGLGLRLIYFSYDVKMKEKGDIPEGYSVSREKKERFSLILESASTNQTSMYLCASSTRRTTRAYNEQFFGPGTRLTVL.